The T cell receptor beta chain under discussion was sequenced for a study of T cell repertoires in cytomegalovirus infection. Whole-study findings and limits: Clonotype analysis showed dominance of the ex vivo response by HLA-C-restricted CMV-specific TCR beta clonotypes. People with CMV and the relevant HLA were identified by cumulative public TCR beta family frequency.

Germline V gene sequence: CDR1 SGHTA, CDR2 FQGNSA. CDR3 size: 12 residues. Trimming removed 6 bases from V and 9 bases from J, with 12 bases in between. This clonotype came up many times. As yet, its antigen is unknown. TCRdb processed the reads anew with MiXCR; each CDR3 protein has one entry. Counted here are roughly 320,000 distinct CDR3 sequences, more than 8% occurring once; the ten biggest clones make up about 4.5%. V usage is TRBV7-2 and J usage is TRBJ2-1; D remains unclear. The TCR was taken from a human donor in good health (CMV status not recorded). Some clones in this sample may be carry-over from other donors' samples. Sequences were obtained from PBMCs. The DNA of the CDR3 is TGTGCCAGCAGTTCACCCGCCCCTGAGCAGTTCTTC. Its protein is CASSSPAPEQFF. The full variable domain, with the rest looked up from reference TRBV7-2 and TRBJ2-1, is GAGVSQSPSNKVTEKGKDVELRCDPISGHTALYWYRQSLGQGLEFLIYFQGNSAPDKSGLPSDRFSAERTGGSVSTLTIQRTQQEDSAVYLCASSSPAPEQFFGPGTRLTVL.